Shown below are 22 T cell receptor beta chains from a single sample sequenced in a study of blood T cell repertoires in COVID-19. Sequencing used immunoSEQ multiplex PCR; TCRdb keeps in-frame clones, though not all of them. The table has almost 200,000 clones, around 75% seen once; the top ten hold less than 7%. The sequenced material came from peripheral blood. The receptors were gathered from a woman between 35 and 50 years old with COVID-19, enrolled during active disease.

CDR3 bases: TGTGCCAGCAGCTTAGGGGAGGGGAGCTCTGGGGCCAACGTCCTGACTTTC. Protein: CASSLGEGSSGANVLTF. This chain joins TRBV7-9 and TRBJ2-6; 7 bases are shared with TRBD2. Germline V gene lookup returns CDR1 SEHNR and CDR2 FQNEAQ (reference sequence). CDR3 length equals 17 residues. V was clipped by 1 base and J by 0 bases; unmatched bases: 3.

The V and J genes are TRBV19 and TRBJ2-7, with D possibly TRBD1 on 5 matching bases. CDR1 and CDR2 from the germline V gene are LNHDA and SQIVND (reference sequence). V lost 5 bases to trimming and J lost 6 bases, with 14 bases between them. This CDR3 has 13 residues. CDR3 amino acids: CASSGAGLSEQYF. The CDR3, as DNA: TGTGCCAGTAGTGGAGCAGGGCTAAGCGAGCAGTACTTC.

J is TRBJ1-1 and V is TRBV7-9; no clear D gene. Germline CDR1 and CDR2: SEHNR and FQNEAQ (reference sequence). CDR3 length: 11 amino acids. V was cut by 5 bases and J by 10 bases, with 11 bases left in between. CDR3 in amino acids: CASSLASGAFF. In DNA, the CDR3 is TGTGCCAGCAGCCTGGCCTCTGGAGCTTTCTTT.

This chain links TRBV4-1 with TRBJ1-5; maybe TRBD1 (5 bases). The CDR3 consists of 17 residues. CDR1 and CDR2 (germline): MGHRA, YSYEKL. The ends were cut back, 0 bases at V and 7 bases at J, with 19 bases in the middle. CDR3 DNA sequence: TGCGCCAGCAGCCAAGAGCCCTTGGGGCGAGAATCACAGCCCCAGCATTTT. Amino acid sequence: CASSQEPLGRESQPQHF.

This clone was counted only a few times. This sample includes further DNA sequences coding for the same CDR3. The rearrangement joins TRBV3-1 (or the pseudogene TRBV3-2) to TRBJ2-3; D is unclear. With 4 bases removed from V and 6 bases from J, the gap between germline ends came to 8 bases. Germline values: CDR1 LGHDT, CDR2 YNNKEL (reference sequence). The CDR3 runs 12 residues. CDR3 protein: CASSLSVDTQYF. CDR3 DNA sequence: TGTGCCAGCAGCCTCTCTGTGGATACGCAGTATTTT.

CDR3 in amino acids: CASSLVPSLSSYEQYF. For the CDR3, the DNA is TGTGCCAGCAGCTTAGTCCCCTCCCTGAGCTCCTACGAGCAGTACTTC. This chain links TRBV7-2 with TRBJ2-7; D is unresolved. This CDR3 spans 16 amino acids. Trimming left V 1 base short and J 0 bases short, with 13 bases between. In germline, CDR1 is SGHTA, CDR2 FQGNSA.

This clone was recorded once. The V and J genes are TRBV5-1 and TRBJ1-3; D possibly corresponds to TRBD1 (6 bases). V was trimmed by 2 bases and J by 4 bases, leaving 13 bases between them. The length of the CDR3 is 15 residues. Germline CDR1 reads SGHRS; CDR2 reads YFSETQ. The CDR3: CASSFDGTSGNTIYF. Here the CDR3 DNA reads TGCGCCAGCAGCTTTGATGGGACATCAGGAAACACCATATATTTT.

The chain is built from TRBV27 and TRBJ1-1, with 9 bases fitting TRBD1. CDR3 length: 17 residues. The J segment lost 1 base and the V segment lost 6 bases, leaving 12 bases of the junction unmatched. Per the germline V gene, CDR1 is MNHEY and CDR2 is SMNVEV (reference sequence). CDR3 sequence: CASRRATTGGENTEAFF. The CDR3, as DNA: TGTGCCAGCAGGAGGGCCACGACAGGGGGTGAGAACACTGAAGCTTTCTTT.

The chain recombines TRBV6-5 with TRBJ1-4; D possibly corresponds to TRBD1 (5 bases). This CDR3 is 14 amino acids long. Germline V CDR1 and CDR2: MNHEY, SVGAGI. V lost 6 bases, J lost 4 bases, and 12 bases lay in between. The CDR3 reads CASRLTVLNEKLFF. DNA of the CDR3: TGTGCCAGCAGGTTGACAGTCCTTAATGAAAAACTGTTTTTT.

The chain recombines TRBV7-3 with TRBJ2-1; TRBD2 matches at 11 bases. The germline CDR1 and CDR2 sequences are SGHTA and FQGTGA. The CDR3 spans 17 residues. V was pared by 5 bases and J by 9 bases, with 15 bases of the junction left unmatched. The CDR3: CASSRRASGGSLVEQFF. The CDR3 nucleotides read TGTGCCAGCAGCCGAAGGGCTAGCGGGGGGAGTTTAGTTGAGCAGTTCTTC.

The chain joins TRBV11-3 to TRBJ1-6; a weak D match, TRBD1 (5 bases). With 5 bases removed from V and 10 bases from J, the gap between germline ends came to 12 bases. CDR3 length: 13 residues. Germline loops: CDR1 SGHNT, CDR2 YENEEA. CDR3 in DNA: TGTGCCAGCAGCCAAAGACAGACCTCACCCCTCCACTTT. It encodes CASSQRQTSPLHF.

This chain connects TRBV29-1 to TRBJ1-3, with D tentatively TRBD1 (5 bases). Germline V lookup: CDR1 SQVTM, CDR2 ANQGSEA. The V end lost 4 bases, the J end lost 0 bases, and 13 bases lay between the germline ends. This CDR3 spans 15 amino acids. CDR3 DNA sequence: TGCAGCGTTGCAGGATCGACAGACTCTGGAAACACCATATATTTT. The encoded protein is CSVAGSTDSGNTIYF.

V gene TRBV7-8 combines with J gene TRBJ2-1; TRBD2 matches at 8 bases. CDR1 SGHVS and CDR2 FQNEAQ come from the germline V gene. V dropped 10 bases and J dropped 0; count of bases not matched to a gene: 5. The CDR3 contains 14 residues. The CDR3 loop is CATSGGSSYNEQFF. CDR3 in DNA: TGTGCCACAAGCGGGGGAAGCTCCTACAATGAGCAGTTCTTC.

The chain employs TRBV5-1 and TRBJ2-6; 8 bases map to TRBD1. Germline loops: CDR1 SGHRS, CDR2 YFSETQ. The ends lost 2 bases at V and 1 base at J; junction bases unmatched: 8. This CDR3 has 18 residues. CDR3 sequence: CASSLGQGKGSGANVLTF. The CDR3 DNA is TGCGCCAGCAGCTTAGGACAGGGAAAGGGTTCTGGGGCCAACGTCCTGACTTTC.

The chain is built from TRBV5-1 and TRBJ1-6; 8 bases fit TRBD1. CDR1 and CDR2 from the germline V gene are SGHRS and YFSETQ. The length of the CDR3 is 19 residues. J lost 4 bases, V lost 0 bases, and 12 bases had no gene match. The CDR3 protein is CASSLAGQGATLYNSPLHF. As DNA, the CDR3 is TGCGCCAGCAGCTTGGCCGGACAGGGCGCGACGTTATATAATTCACCCCTCCACTTT.

A single count supports this clone. J is TRBJ2-5 and V is TRBV5-4; possible D gene TRBD1, 6 bases. CDR1 is SGHNT, CDR2 YYREEE, per germline (reference sequence). The length of the CDR3 is 14 residues. Trimming took 4 bases from V and 5 from J, leaving 15 bases between them. The DNA for the CDR3 is TGTGCCAGCAGCATATCGACAGGTGGGGAGACCCAGTACTTC. This encodes CASSISTGGETQYF.

The V gene is TRBV6-2 or TRBV6-3, the J gene TRBJ2-3; 9 nucleotides align to TRBD2. The CDR3 is made up of 18 amino acids. Germline values: CDR1 MNHEY, CDR2 SVGEGT. With 6 bases clipped from V and 4 bases from J, the junction kept 17 bases outside the gene matches. CDR3 nucleotide sequence: TGTGCCAGCAGCCACGTCTGGCGGGGGGGCCAAGGAGCAGATACGCAGTATTTT. This translates into CASSHVWRGGQGADTQYF.

This rearrangement joins TRBV11-1 to TRBJ1-6, with TRBD1 matching 9 bases. The trim removed 4 bases at V and 7 bases at J, leaving 2 bases unmatched. The V gene's germline CDR1 is SGHAT and CDR2 FQDESV (reference sequence). The CDR3 is 14 amino acids. The CDR3 loop reads CASSSTGGNSPLHF. Written as DNA, the CDR3 is TGTGCCAGCAGCTCGACAGGGGGGAATTCACCCCTCCACTTT.

V usage is TRBV7-2 and J usage is TRBJ1-1, with TRBD1 as a possible D gene (5 bases). Germline V gene lookup returns CDR1 SGHTA and CDR2 FQGNSA. CDR3 size: 14 residues. V was pared by 4 bases and J by 7 bases, with 16 bases between. The CDR3 reads CASSSLAGRSEAFF. DNA of the CDR3: TGTGCCAGCAGCTCCCTTGCGGGACGGAGTGAAGCTTTCTTT.

V is TRBV27 and J is TRBJ2-3; D is perhaps TRBD2 (5 bases). With 3 bases removed from V and 1 base from J, the gap between germline ends came to 5 bases. Germline CDR1 reads MNHEY; CDR2 reads SMNVEV (reference sequence). CDR3 length: 13 residues. The CDR3 nucleotides read TGTGCCAGCAGTTTGCGGGGCACAGATACGCAGTATTTT. Translation gives CASSLRGTDTQYF.

The V call is TRBV5-6, the J call TRBJ2-3; 10 nucleotides line up with TRBD1. This CDR3 region has 15 residues. Germline values: CDR1 SGHDT, CDR2 YYEEEE. V was pared by 3 bases and J by 3 bases, with 4 bases of the junction left unmatched. The CDR3 spells CASSSDRGETDTQYF. DNA of the CDR3: TGTGCCAGCAGCTCGGACAGGGGGGAAACAGATACGCAGTATTTT.

CDR3 in amino acids: CAIQGSRFDEQYF. CDR3 sequence (DNA): TGTGCCATTCAGGGAAGTCGATTTGACGAGCAGTACTTC. The chain carries TRBV10-3 and TRBJ2-7; the D gene is possibly TRBD1 (5 bases). In germline, CDR1 is ENHRY, CDR2 SYGVKD. This CDR3 comprises 13 residues. Trimming took 9 bases from V and 5 from J, leaving 17 bases between them.